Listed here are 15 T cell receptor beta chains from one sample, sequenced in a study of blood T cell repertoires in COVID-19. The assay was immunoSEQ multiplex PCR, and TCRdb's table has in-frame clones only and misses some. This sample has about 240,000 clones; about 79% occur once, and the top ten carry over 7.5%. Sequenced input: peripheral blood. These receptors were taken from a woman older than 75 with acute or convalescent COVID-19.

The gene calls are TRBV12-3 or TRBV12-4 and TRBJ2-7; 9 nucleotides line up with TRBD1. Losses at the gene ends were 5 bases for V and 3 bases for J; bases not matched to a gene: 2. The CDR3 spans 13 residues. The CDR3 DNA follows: TGTGCCAGCAGTCGGGACAGGGTCTACGAGCAGTACTTC. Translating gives CASSRDRVYEQYF.

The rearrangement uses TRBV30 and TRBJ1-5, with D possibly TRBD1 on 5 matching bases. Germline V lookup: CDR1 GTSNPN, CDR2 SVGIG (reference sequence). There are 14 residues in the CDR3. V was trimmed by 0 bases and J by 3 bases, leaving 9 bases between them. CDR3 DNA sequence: TGTGCCTGGAGTGTGGGGCACCTCAATCAGCCCCAGCATTTT. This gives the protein CAWSVGHLNQPQHF.

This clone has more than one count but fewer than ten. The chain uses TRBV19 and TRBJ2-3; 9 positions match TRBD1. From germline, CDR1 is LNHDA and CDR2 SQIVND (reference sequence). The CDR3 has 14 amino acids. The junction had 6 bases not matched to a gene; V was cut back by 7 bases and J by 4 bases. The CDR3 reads CASIDRGAADTQYF. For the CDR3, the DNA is TGTGCCAGTATCGACAGGGGGGCCGCAGATACGCAGTATTTT.

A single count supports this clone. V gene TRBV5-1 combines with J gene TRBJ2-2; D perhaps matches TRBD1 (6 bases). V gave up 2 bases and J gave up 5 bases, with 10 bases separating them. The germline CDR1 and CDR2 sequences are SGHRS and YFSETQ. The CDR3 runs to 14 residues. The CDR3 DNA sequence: TGCGCCAGCAGCTTTGGGACAAAGACCGGGGAGCTGTTTTTT. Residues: CASSFGTKTGELFF.

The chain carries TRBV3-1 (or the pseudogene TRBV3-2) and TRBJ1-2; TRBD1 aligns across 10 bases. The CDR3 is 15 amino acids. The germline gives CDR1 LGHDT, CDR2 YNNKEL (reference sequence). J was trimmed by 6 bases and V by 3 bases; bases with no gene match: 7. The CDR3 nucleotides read TGTGCCAGCAGCCACCGGGACAGGGGAAAGGATGGCTACACCTTC. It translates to CASSHRDRGKDGYTF.

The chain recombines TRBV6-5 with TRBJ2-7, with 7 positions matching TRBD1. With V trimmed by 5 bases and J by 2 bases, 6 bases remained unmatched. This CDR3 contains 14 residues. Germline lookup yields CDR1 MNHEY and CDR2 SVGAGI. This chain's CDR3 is CASSRTGLTYEQYF. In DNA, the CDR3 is TGTGCCAGCAGTCGGACAGGCCTGACCTACGAGCAGTACTTC.

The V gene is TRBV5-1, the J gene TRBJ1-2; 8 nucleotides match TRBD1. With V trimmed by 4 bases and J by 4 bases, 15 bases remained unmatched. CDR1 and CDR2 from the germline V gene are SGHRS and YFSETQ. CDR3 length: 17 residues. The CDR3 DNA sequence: TGCGCCAGCAGCCAGCTGACGGGGGACAGGTCTAGCTATGGCTACACCTTC. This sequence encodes CASSQLTGDRSSYGYTF.

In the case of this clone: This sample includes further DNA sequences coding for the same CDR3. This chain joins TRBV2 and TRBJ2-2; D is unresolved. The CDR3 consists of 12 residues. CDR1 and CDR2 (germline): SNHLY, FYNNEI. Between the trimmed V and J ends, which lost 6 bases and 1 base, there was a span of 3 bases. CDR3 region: CASRQNTGELFF. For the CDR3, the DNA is TGTGCCAGCAGACAGAACACCGGGGAGCTGTTTTTT.

The CDR3 DNA reads as TGTGCCAGTAAAAGCACTTACTCCTACGAGCAGTACTTC. This sequence encodes CASKSTYSYEQYF. The genes are TRBV19 and TRBJ2-7; D unclear. The germline V gene has CDR1 LNHDA and CDR2 SQIVND (reference sequence). Trimming left V 7 bases short and J 0 bases short, with 10 bases between. This CDR3 spans 13 amino acids. Looking up the rest from reference TRBV19 and TRBJ2-7 gives the full variable domain: DGGITQSPKYLFRKEGQNVTLSCEQNLNHDAMYWYRQDPGQGLRLIYYSQIVNDFQKGDIAEGYSVSREKKESFPLTVTSAQKNPTAFYLCASKSTYSYEQYFGPGTRLTVT.

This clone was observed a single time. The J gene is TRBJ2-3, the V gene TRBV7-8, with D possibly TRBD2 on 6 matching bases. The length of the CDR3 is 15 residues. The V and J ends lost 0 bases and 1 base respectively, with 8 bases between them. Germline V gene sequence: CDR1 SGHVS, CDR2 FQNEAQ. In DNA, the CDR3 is TGTGCCAGCAGCTTAGCTGGGACTGGCACAGATACGCAGTATTTT. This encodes CASSLAGTGTDTQYF.

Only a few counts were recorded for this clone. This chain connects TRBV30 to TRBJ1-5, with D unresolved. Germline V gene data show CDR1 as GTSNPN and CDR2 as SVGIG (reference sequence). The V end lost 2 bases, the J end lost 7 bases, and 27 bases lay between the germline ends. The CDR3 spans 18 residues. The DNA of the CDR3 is TGTGCCTGGAGTCGGGGAACATTGTCCTTGTCGGTCGGGCAGCCCCAGCATTTT. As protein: CAWSRGTLSLSVGQPQHF.

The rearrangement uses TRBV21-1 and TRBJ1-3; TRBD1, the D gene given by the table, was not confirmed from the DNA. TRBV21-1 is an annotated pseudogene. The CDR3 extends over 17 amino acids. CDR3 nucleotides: TGTGCCAGCAGCAAATCAGGCAAGAGCAGAGTTGGAAACACCATATATTTT. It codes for CASSKSGKSRVGNTIYF.

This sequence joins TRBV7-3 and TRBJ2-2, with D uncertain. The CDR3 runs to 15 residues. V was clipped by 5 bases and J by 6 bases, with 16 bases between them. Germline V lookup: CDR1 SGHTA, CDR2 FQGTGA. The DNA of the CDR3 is TGTGCCAGCAGCCCGAAAGACTCCCGCGCCGGGGAGCTGTTTTTT. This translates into CASSPKDSRAGELFF.

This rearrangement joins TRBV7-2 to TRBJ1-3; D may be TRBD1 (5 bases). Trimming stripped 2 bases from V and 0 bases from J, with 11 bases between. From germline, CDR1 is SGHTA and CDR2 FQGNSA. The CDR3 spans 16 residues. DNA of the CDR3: TGTGCCAGCAGCTTACAGGGTACAAGCTCTGGAAACACCATATATTTT. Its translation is CASSLQGTSSGNTIYF.

The DNA for the CDR3 is TGTGCCATCAGTGGGGAGGGCAATGAGCAGTTCTTC. Its translation is CAISGEGNEQFF. The V gene is TRBV10-3, the J gene TRBJ2-1, with TRBD2 identical over 7 bases. Per the germline V gene, CDR1 is ENHRY and CDR2 is SYGVKD. After removal of 4 bases from V and 6 bases from J, the junction contained 0 bases not matched to a gene. This CDR3 is 12 amino acids long.